This entry describes one TCR beta chain. Authors' analysis steps: The authors estimated nucleated cell counts from reference gene primer amplification. Assay used: immunoSEQ multiplex PCR; TCRdb lists only in-frame clones, some missing. D and trimming were read from the DNA, whereas the V and J calls and clone size are those reported in that table. Among 250,000 to 300,000 clones listed, roughly 90% were seen once. This entry is derived from a study of blood T cell repertoires in COVID-19. Study-level information: The study drew acute and convalescent COVID-19 samples from the United States, Italy and Spain. PBMCs, B-cell-depleted T cells, or T cells provided the cDNA or gDNA that made up the material.

During active infection, Seattle patients enrolled and were then monitored through disease. Deletions cut 8 bases from V and 0 bases from J, with 13 bases between. This CDR3 spans 14 amino acids. CDR1 and CDR2 from the germline V gene are MDHEN and SYDVKM. Sample: peripheral blood. The gene calls are TRBV28 and TRBJ2-5; no firm D call. The sequence came from a woman under 40 with COVID-19, enrolled during active disease. CDR3 DNA sequence: TGTGCCAGCCAAGTGGGCCGGAACCAAGAGACCCAGTACTTC. Protein product: CASQVGRNQETQYF. Full variable domain (outside the CDR3, taken from reference TRBV28 and TRBJ2-5): DVKVTQSSRYLVKRTGEKVFLECVQDMDHENMFWYRQDPGLGLRLIYFSYDVKMKEKGDIPEGYSVSREKKERFSLILESASTNQTSMYLCASQVGRNQETQYFGPGTRLLVL.